Listed below are T cell receptor beta chains from one sample, sequenced in a study of blood T cells in healthy people across ages. TCRdb re-called the 5' RACE reads through MiXCR, storing one row per CDR3 protein. The repertoire holds 1.5 million to 1.9 million distinct CDR3 sequences, about 42% seen once, with 4% in the top ten. The specimen was blood. The receptors shown here come from a woman younger than 30 in good health. The CDR3 runs from the conserved cysteine through the conserved F or W. The D gene is left open where the match is weak. Only some rows state a clone size, as once, few, many or a class for expanded clones.

clone_size j_call d_call v_call cdr3_aa cdr3_nt
few TRBJ2-5 - TRBV10-3 CAISETGTPYQETQYF TGTGCCATCAGTGAGACCGGGACCCCGTACCAAGAGACCCAGTACTTC
- TRBJ2-5 TRBD1 TRBV4-2 CASSQERTGTETQYF TGTGCCAGCAGCCAGGAAAGGACAGGGACGGAGACCCAGTACTTC
- TRBJ2-1 TRBD2 TRBV6-1 CASSDRLALEREQFF TGTGCCAGCAGTGACCGACTAGCGCTAGAAAGGGAGCAGTTCTTC
few TRBJ2-1 TRBD2 TRBV7-2 CASSLVAGTSGVDEQFF TGTGCCAGCAGCTTAGTAGCCGGGACTAGCGGGGTCGATGAGCAGTTCTTC
- TRBJ1-5 TRBD1 TRBV9 CASSVGDRDGNQPQHF TGTGCCAGCAGCGTAGGGGACAGGGATGGCAATCAGCCCCAGCATTTT
- TRBJ2-5 - TRBV7-2 CASSLRSEETQYF TGTGCCAGCAGCTTGAGAAGCGAGGAGACCCAGTACTTC
few TRBJ2-5 TRBD1 TRBV12-3/TRBV12-4 CASSTGTGGETQYF TGTGCCAGCAGTACAGGGACAGGGGGTGAGACCCAGTACTTC
few TRBJ2-5 - TRBV7-2 CASSARRQETQYF TGTGCCAGCAGCGCCCGACGCCAAGAGACCCAGTACTTC
- TRBJ1-5 - TRBV25-1 CASSPARGEGTQPQHF TGTGCCAGCAGTCCCGCTCGGGGGGAGGGGACTCAGCCCCAGCATTTT
- TRBJ2-3 TRBD1 TRBV10-3 CAIGATGKDTQYF TGTGCCATCGGAGCGACAGGGAAAGATACGCAGTATTTT
- TRBJ2-3 - TRBV20-1 CSARDLIGGTDTQYF TGCAGTGCTAGAGATTTGATTGGGGGGACAGATACGCAGTATTTT
- TRBJ1-5 TRBD1 TRBV4-1 CASSHEDRGRHNQPQHF TGCGCCAGCAGTCACGAGGACAGGGGACGACACAATCAGCCCCAGCATTTT
- TRBJ1-5 - TRBV7-9 CASSLMTDQPQHF TGTGCCAGCAGCTTAATGACAGATCAGCCCCAGCATTTT
- TRBJ2-3 - TRBV20-1 CSACPGLYTDTQYF TGCAGTGCTTGCCCGGGACTCTACACAGATACGCAGTATTTT
- TRBJ1-4 - TRBV3-1 CASSPPGHLVNEKLFF TGTGCCAGCAGCCCCCCGGGACACCTAGTAAATGAAAAACTGTTTTTT
- TRBJ2-2 - TRBV29-1 CSVDPDTGELFF TGCAGCGTTGACCCTGACACCGGGGAGCTGTTTTTT
few TRBJ1-5 TRBD1 TRBV7-9 CASSISGGQYSNQPQHF TGTGCCAGCAGCATTAGCGGGGGACAGTATAGCAATCAGCCCCAGCATTTT
- TRBJ1-5 TRBD1 TRBV6-2/TRBV6-3 CASSDDRGDQPQHF TGTGCCAGCAGTGACGACAGGGGGGATCAGCCCCAGCATTTT
many TRBJ2-5 - TRBV7-2 CASSLAGLTQETQYF TGTGCCAGCAGCTTAGCAGGTCTAACCCAAGAGACCCAGTACTTC
few TRBJ2-3 - TRBV5-5 CASAPFPADTQYF TGTGCCAGCGCGCCGTTCCCGGCAGATACGCAGTATTTT
- TRBJ2-4 - TRBV6-1 CASSVQGTKNIQYF TGTGCCAGCAGTGTACAGGGAACCAAAAACATTCAGTACTTC
few TRBJ1-2 TRBD1 TRBV5-6 CASSFRDSDSNGYTF TGTGCCAGCAGCTTTCGGGACAGTGATTCCAATGGCTACACCTTC
- TRBJ2-5 - TRBV9 CASSVSGTQYF TGTGCCAGCAGCGTAAGCGGGACCCAGTACTTC
few TRBJ2-1 TRBD2 TRBV27 CASSSQGLAVLYNEQFF TGTGCCAGCAGTTCCCAGGGACTAGCGGTTCTCTACAATGAGCAGTTCTTC
- TRBJ1-2 TRBD1 TRBV20-1 CSALKGASDYGYTF TGCAGCGCTTTAAAGGGGGCTTCCGACTATGGCTACACCTTC
few TRBJ2-3 TRBD2 TRBV9 CASSLAAGWDTQYF TGTGCCAGCAGCCTAGCGGCCGGATGGGATACGCAGTATTTT
- TRBJ1-2 TRBD1 TRBV6-1 CASTYRGDYGYTF TGTGCCAGCACTTACAGGGGGGATTATGGCTACACCTTC
- TRBJ2-7 - TRBV7-9 CASSRGQPPDGEQYF TGTGCCAGCAGCCGAGGACAGCCCCCGGACGGCGAGCAGTACTTC
few TRBJ2-7 TRBD2 TRBV10-3 CSISDLGTSEFNYEQYF TGTTCCATCAGTGACTTAGGGACTAGCGAGTTCAACTACGAGCAGTACTTC
- TRBJ2-5 - TRBV6-2/TRBV6-3 CASSRDFYNEQYF TGTGCCAGCAGTCGGGACTTTTACAATGAGCAGTACTTC
- TRBJ2-5 TRBD2 TRBV20-1 CSARVLAGVETQYF TGCAGTGCTAGGGTACTAGCGGGAGTTGAGACCCAGTACTTC
many TRBJ2-3 - TRBV9 CASSVAGATDTQYF TGTGCCAGCAGCGTAGCTGGGGCCACAGATACGCAGTATTTT
- TRBJ1-3 - TRBV21-1 CASSNEEGQRPNSGNTICF TGTGCCAGCAGCAATGAGGAGGGCCAGAGACCGAACTCTGGAAACACCATATGTTTT
- TRBJ2-5 - TRBV29-1 CSGGRSGRETQYF TGCAGCGGAGGTCGGTCGGGGAGGGAGACCCAGTACTTC
- TRBJ2-1 TRBD1 TRBV6-2/TRBV6-3 CASSLRTGRVNEQFF TGTGCCAGCAGTTTAAGGACAGGTAGGGTCAATGAGCAGTTCTTC
- TRBJ2-1 TRBD2 TRBV7-2 CASSSGGAFGRYNEQFF TGTGCCAGCAGCTCCGGGGGGGCCTTTGGGAGGTACAATGAGCAGTTCTTC
once TRBJ1-1 - TRBV6-1 CASKSLGSDTEAFF TGTGCCAGCAAATCCCTCGGTTCGGACACTGAAGCTTTCTTT
few TRBJ1-2 - TRBV3-1 CASSQDSYRWSSGGYTF TGTGCCAGCAGCCAAGATTCTTACCGGTGGTCGTCGGGGGGCTACACCTTC
- TRBJ2-4 - TRBV21-1 CASSKEPGGDIQYF TGTGCCAGCAGCAAAGAGCCGGGAGGAGACATTCAGTACTTC
few TRBJ2-3 - TRBV24-1 CATSDPPNNTQYF TGTGCCACCAGTGATCCTCCAAACAATACGCAGTATTTT